The 6 T cell receptor beta chains in this list originate from one sample, sequenced in a study of T-cell reconstitution after alpha-beta-depleted transplantation in children. Unique molecular identifiers were built into the TCRbeta library. TCRdb ran MiXCR on the PCR reads and lists one entry per CDR3 protein. This sample has about 460,000 distinct CDR3 sequences, with approximately 12% found just once. Sequencing used PBMCs from the stem cell graft donor, obtained from the stem cell graft. These TCRs come from a human donor who donated a stem cell graft to a child with combined immunodeficiency.

This clonotype was detected many times. The chain is built from TRBV15 and TRBJ2-3; perhaps TRBD2 as D (6 bases). CDR1 LNHNV and CDR2 YYDKDF come from the germline V gene (reference sequence). Trimming took off 1 base at V and 2 bases at J, with 10 bases between the two ends. The CDR3 consists of 15 residues. The CDR3 bases are TGTGCCACCAGCAGAGGTGGGGGACTCACAGATACGCAGTATTTT. Its translation: CATSRGGGLTDTQYF.

This sequence joins TRBV3-1 and TRBJ2-2; D may match TRBD1 or TRBD2 (5 bases each). V lost 2 bases to trimming and J lost 0 bases, with 7 bases between them. CDR1 is LGHDT and CDR2 is YNNKEL in the germline V gene (reference sequence). The CDR3 is 15 residues long. This chain's CDR3 is CASSQLGANTGELFF. Written as DNA, the CDR3 is TGTGCCAGCAGCCAACTGGGGGCGAACACCGGGGAGCTGTTTTTT. Full variable domain (outside the CDR3, taken from reference TRBV3-1 and TRBJ2-2): DTAVSQTPKYLVTQMGNDKSIKCEQNLGHDTMYWYKQDSKKFLKIMFSYNNKELIINETVPNRFSPKSPDKAHLNLHINSLELGDSAVYFCASSQLGANTGELFFGEGSRLTVL.

The rearrangement links TRBV7-2 to TRBJ2-7; possible D gene TRBD1, 5 bases. Trimming removed 1 base from V and 3 bases from J, with 10 bases in between. CDR3 length equals 14 residues. Germline lookup yields CDR1 SGHTA and CDR2 FQGNSA. CDR3 nucleotide sequence: TGTGCCAGCAGCTTAGGGACAACATACTACGAGCAGTACTTC. Its protein is CASSLGTTYYEQYF.

This clonotype was recorded many times. The V call is TRBV11-2, the J call TRBJ1-2, with D hard to call. Trimming cost V 0 bases and J 3 bases, with 8 bases left between them. The CDR3 contains 14 residues. Per the germline V gene, CDR1 is SGHAT and CDR2 is FQNNGV. CDR3 sequence: CASSLDRSDYGYTF. In DNA form, the CDR3 reads TGTGCCAGCAGCTTAGACAGATCAGACTATGGCTACACCTTC.

This clonotype was observed many times. V is TRBV5-1 and J is TRBJ2-7; 8 nucleotides line up with TRBD2. Germline CDR1 reads SGHRS; CDR2 reads YFSETQ. CDR3 length: 16 amino acids. The V segment lost 4 bases and the J segment 2 bases; nucleotides outside the gene matches: 11. The CDR3 sequence: CASSDNLAGITYEQYF. The CDR3 bases are TGCGCCAGCAGCGACAACTTAGCGGGGATTACCTACGAGCAGTACTTC.

This clonotype has at least ten counts. In DNA, the CDR3 is TGTGCCACCAGTGATTTGCGAGGGGGCGGCAACTATGGCTACACCTTC. Translation: CATSDLRGGGNYGYTF. This chain uses TRBV24-1 with TRBJ1-2, with 7 bases fitting TRBD1. Germline CDR1 and CDR2: KGHDR and SFDVKD. CDR3 length equals 16 residues. V shed 0 bases and J 2 bases; nucleotides not matched to a gene: 5.